One T cell receptor beta chain is described in this entry. Its specificity is unknown. The sample is drawn from a study of PD-1 blockade in classical Hodgkin lymphoma. Study information: Patients were dosed intravenously with nivolumab at 3 mg/kg every 2 weeks. General study findings and limits: Nothing has yet pinned down what causes the repertoire differences, possibly disease activity or prior therapy.

Data came from immunoSEQ multiplex PCR; TCRdb stores just in-frame clones and leaves some out. The sample has about 110,000 clones; roughly 87% are singletons. Every patient experienced relapse after autologous stem cell transplantation, and brentuximab vedotin exposure varied. The germline V gene has CDR1 KGHSH and CDR2 LQKENI. The CDR3 has 15 residues. Trimming pared 0 bases from V and 4 bases from J, leaving 13 bases between. The rearrangement uses TRBV18 and TRBJ2-7; no clear D gene. The clonotype was recovered from a human donor with classical Hodgkin lymphoma. The starting material was peripheral blood mononuclear cells (PBMCs), obtained before the second cycle of nivolumab. DNA of the CDR3: TGTGCCAGCTCACCACCCGGCGCCGCGAGATACGAGCAGTACTTC. Protein sequence: CASSPPGAARYEQYF.